Included here is one T cell receptor (beta chain) sequence, with context. This sample is part of a study of blood T cell repertoires in COVID-19. V was clipped by 0 bases and J by 2 bases, with 14 bases between them. The CDR3 has 16 residues. In germline, CDR1 is LNHNV, CDR2 YYDKDF (reference sequence). Per the original methods: Nucleated cell counts were estimated from reference gene primer amplification. Only in-frame clones appear in the TCRdb table, and some are missing; sequencing was by immunoSEQ multiplex PCR. V, J and clone size reflect that table, while D and trimming were determined from the DNA. The sample holds approximately 100,000 clones, over 75% seen once.

The chain combines TRBV15 with TRBJ2-7, with TRBD2 as a possible D gene (5 bases). This TCR was recovered from a woman aged 80 or over with active or convalescent COVID-19. The sequencing sample was made of peripheral blood. The CDR3 reads CATSRDRGGSTYEQYF. In DNA form, the CDR3 reads TGTGCCACCAGCAGAGATCGGGGTGGATCAACCTACGAGCAGTACTTC.